This TCR beta chain came from a study of ipilimumab plus nivolumab after autologous stem cell transplantation. With 7 bases clipped from V and 6 bases from J, the junction kept 8 bases outside the gene matches. From germline, CDR1 is LNHDA and CDR2 SQIVND (reference sequence). This CDR3 has 13 amino acids. Produced via immunoSEQ multiplex PCR; TCRdb's table is partial and in-frame only. In the table there are 12,000 or so clones, more than 65% of which are singletons. The V call is TRBV19, the J call TRBJ1-2; 7 positions agree with TRBD1. This sequence originates from a male donor with diffuse large B-cell lymphoma. This sample comprised PBMCs, obtained in a trial of ipilimumab plus nivolumab as post-transplant consolidation. The CDR3 loop is CASKQGLVHGYTF. In nucleotides, the CDR3 is TGTGCCAGTAAACAGGGGCTTGTACATGGCTACACCTTC.